This TCR beta chain was found in a study of PD-L1 blockade in urothelial cancer. Overall study: Patients' atezolizumab regimen, 1,200 mg intravenously every 3 weeks, began in the mid-2010s. Blood samples had a median of 141,255 T cells, roughly 84,000 unique TCRs, and clonality approximately 0.086.

Here immunoSEQ multiplex PCR was the method, and the copy in TCRdb shows in-frame clones only, minus some. Of fewer than 45,000 clones in the sample, around four fifths were seen once. The CDR3 is 15 amino acids. Trimming left V 0 bases short and J 0 bases short, with 6 bases between. In germline, CDR1 is SGHRS, CDR2 YFSETQ. The sample consisted of PBMCs, taken around atezolizumab (anti-PD-L1) treatment. J is TRBJ1-4 and V is TRBV5-1; D call uncertain. The source of this sequence is a man aged 55 to 70 with urothelial cancer. The CDR3, as DNA: TGCGCCAGCAGCTTGGTATCAGCAACTAATGAAAAACTGTTTTTT. It translates to CASSLVSATNEKLFF.